Below, 29 T cell receptor beta chains from the same sample are listed, as sequenced in a study of shared clonotypes between healthy human individuals. Measured with immunoSEQ multiplex PCR; TCRdb has only the in-frame clones, and not every one. The sample has approximately 1,500,000 clones, 96% seen once. Sequenced sample: naive CD4+ T cells sorted from blood. Subset: CD45RA+ positively selected. These receptors came from a man aged 30 to 39 in good health.

This clone was detected only a few times. The rearrangement uses TRBV19 and TRBJ1-2; maybe TRBD1 (6 bases). CDR1 and CDR2 (germline): LNHDA, SQIVND (reference sequence). V was clipped by 4 bases and J by 4 bases, with 16 bases between them. CDR3 size: 15 residues. CDR3 amino acids: CASSTFGGPVYGYTF. Written as DNA, the CDR3 is TGTGCCAGTAGTACCTTCGGGGGGCCAGTCTATGGCTACACCTTC.

About this clone itself: Other DNA sequences from this sample encode an identical CDR3 as well. The chain has TRBV11-2 and TRBJ2-7; 10 nucleotides match TRBD1. Per germline, CDR1 SGHAT and CDR2 FQNNGV. The CDR3 loop spans 14 amino acids. V lost 5 bases, J lost 1 base, and 2 bases stayed unmatched. The CDR3 is CASSRTGGSYEQYF. In DNA form, the CDR3 reads TGTGCCAGCAGCAGGACAGGGGGATCCTACGAGCAGTACTTC. Using reference TRBV11-2 and TRBJ2-7 for the parts outside the CDR3, the full variable domain is EAGVAQSPRYKIIEKRQSVAFWCNPISGHATLYWYQQILGQGPKLLIQFQNNGVVDDSQLPKDRFSAERLKGVDSTLKIQPAKLEDSAVYLCASSRTGGSYEQYFGPGTRLTVT.

This chain connects TRBV11-2 to TRBJ1-2; no clear D. Per germline, CDR1 SGHAT and CDR2 FQNNGV. The V end lost 5 bases, the J end lost 2 bases, and 15 bases lay between the germline ends. The CDR3 runs 15 residues. The CDR3, as DNA: TGTGCCAGCAGCCCCCGTGGCAGAACCAACTATGGCTACACCTTC. This sequence encodes CASSPRGRTNYGYTF. The full variable domain, completed using reference TRBV11-2 and TRBJ1-2, is EAGVAQSPRYKIIEKRQSVAFWCNPISGHATLYWYQQILGQGPKLLIQFQNNGVVDDSQLPKDRFSAERLKGVDSTLKIQPAKLEDSAVYLCASSPRGRTNYGYTFGSGTRLTVV.

The chain uses TRBV7-9 and TRBJ1-1, with a tentative D call TRBD1 (6 bases). Germline values: CDR1 SEHNR, CDR2 FQNEAQ (reference sequence). The CDR3 extends over 15 amino acids. The V end was cut by 5 bases, the J end by 8 bases, with 21 bases between. CDR3 residues: CASSRLPRQDREAFF. In DNA form, the CDR3 reads TGTGCCAGCAGCCGCCTACCGCGACAGGATAGAGAAGCTTTCTTT.

The gene calls are TRBV19 and TRBJ2-7; 9 bases agree with TRBD2. CDR1 LNHDA and CDR2 SQIVND come from the germline V gene (reference sequence). V lost 2 bases and J lost 0; bases outside the gene matches: 5. CDR3 length: 16 residues. DNA for the CDR3: TGTGCCAGTAGTATACGAGCGGGAGGACCCTCCTACGAGCAGTACTTC. Residues: CASSIRAGGPSYEQYF.

The chain employs TRBV28 and TRBJ2-7, with 12 bases identical to TRBD2. The germline CDR1 and CDR2 sequences are MDHEN and SYDVKM. J lost 2 bases, V lost 7 bases, and 6 bases had no gene match. This CDR3 has 15 amino acids. The CDR3 DNA sequence: TGTGCCAGCATCTTGAGACTAGCGGGGGCCTACGAGCAGTACTTC. Encoded protein: CASILRLAGAYEQYF.

The chain couples TRBV9 to TRBJ2-3; 8 positions match TRBD2. The CDR3 is made up of 16 amino acids. The J segment lost 2 bases and the V segment lost 3 bases, leaving 8 bases of the junction unmatched. Per the germline V gene, CDR1 is SGDLS and CDR2 is YYNGEE. The CDR3 DNA reads as TGTGCCAGCAGCGCGTCTATAGCGGGGACCACAGATACGCAGTATTTT. Encoded protein: CASSASIAGTTDTQYF.

The chain joins TRBV30 to TRBJ2-3; D may correspond to TRBD1 or TRBD2 (6 bases each). Trimming left V 1 base short and J 4 bases short, with 12 bases between. There are 14 residues in the CDR3. Germline CDR1 reads GTSNPN; CDR2 reads SVGIG (reference sequence). The DNA of the CDR3 is TGTGCCTGGAGTGCCGTGGGGGGCCCAGATACGCAGTATTTT. This gives the protein CAWSAVGGPDTQYF.

The chain has TRBV19 and TRBJ2-5, with D perhaps given as TRBD1 or TRBD2 (6 bases each). This CDR3 is built from 17 residues. Per germline, CDR1 LNHDA and CDR2 SQIVND (reference sequence). Trimming removed 5 bases from V and 2 bases from J, with 21 bases in between. The chain's CDR3 is CASSQPRLGGRQETQYF. The CDR3 DNA is TGTGCCAGTAGTCAGCCGCGTCTCGGGGGCAGGCAAGAGACCCAGTACTTC.

The gene calls are TRBV29-1 and TRBJ1-5; D is ambiguous. Trimming left V 4 bases short and J 3 bases short, with 7 bases between. The CDR3 contains 12 residues. The V gene's germline CDR1 is SQVTM and CDR2 ANQGSEA. Here the CDR3 DNA reads TGCAGCGTTGGTGGTACCAATCAGCCCCAGCATTTT. As protein: CSVGGTNQPQHF.

The V call is TRBV28, the J call TRBJ2-2; D is uncertain. In germline, CDR1 is MDHEN, CDR2 SYDVKM. The V and J ends lost 6 bases and 8 bases respectively, with 19 bases between them. This CDR3 is built from 15 residues. The CDR3 DNA follows: TGTGCCAGCAGCAATAAGGTGCCCATTGGGGGGGAGCTGTTTTTT. Translated: CASSNKVPIGGELFF.

The CDR3 reads CASSPGVGTQQSGANVLTF. CDR3 coding DNA: TGTGCCAGCTCACCGGGTGTCGGGACGCAGCAGTCTGGGGCCAACGTCCTGACTTTC. The chain uses TRBV18 and TRBJ2-6; D possibly uses TRBD1 or TRBD2 (5 bases each). Germline V gene data show CDR1 as KGHSH and CDR2 as LQKENI. This CDR3 is 19 amino acids long. With 3 bases removed from V and 1 base from J, the gap between germline ends came to 19 bases. The full variable domain, with the rest looked up from reference TRBV18 and TRBJ2-6, is NAGVMQNPRHLVRRRGQEARLRCSPMKGHSHVYWYRQLPEEGLKFMVYLQKENIIDESGMPKERFSAEFPKEGPSILRIQQVVRGDSAAYFCASSPGVGTQQSGANVLTFGAGSRLTVL.

This clone was recorded once. The chain carries TRBV5-4 and TRBJ2-3, with D unresolved. This CDR3 has 15 amino acids. Trimming stripped 2 bases from V and 0 bases from J, with 10 bases between. Per germline, CDR1 SGHNT and CDR2 YYREEE (reference sequence). The CDR3 coding sequence is TGTGCCAGCAGCTTCGGAAAACTTAGCACAGATACGCAGTATTTT. As protein: CASSFGKLSTDTQYF.

V and J are TRBV5-1 and TRBJ2-5, with 13 bases identical to TRBD2. The CDR3 covers 16 residues. The trim removed 3 bases at V and 4 bases at J, leaving 6 bases unmatched. CDR1 is SGHRS, CDR2 YFSETQ, per germline. The CDR3 DNA sequence: TGCGCCAGCAGCTCCGGACTAGCGGGAGTGGTAGAGACCCAGTACTTC. Its translation: CASSSGLAGVVETQYF.

This chain connects TRBV18 to TRBJ1-5; D gene unclear. The V gene's germline CDR1 is KGHSH and CDR2 LQKENI. The CDR3 is made up of 15 amino acids. The ends were cut back, 1 base at V and 3 bases at J, with 10 bases in the middle. The CDR3 DNA is TGTGCCAGCTCACCACGAAGGGATATCAATCAGCCCCAGCATTTT. Residues: CASSPRRDINQPQHF.

This clone has only a few counts. The chain uses TRBV2 and TRBJ1-5; no reliable D call. CDR1 is SNHLY and CDR2 is FYNNEI in the germline V gene. V dropped 5 bases and J dropped 4 bases, with 9 bases sitting between them. The CDR3 totals 13 residues. The CDR3 DNA follows: TGTGCCAGCAGTCCCGGCCGTAATCAGCCCCAGCATTTT. It encodes CASSPGRNQPQHF.

As concerns this clone: This sample includes further DNA sequences coding for the same CDR3. The V call is TRBV5-1, the J call TRBJ2-7; 10 nucleotides match TRBD2. Germline V gene data show CDR1 as SGHRS and CDR2 as YFSETQ. The CDR3 sequence is 15 residues long. The trim removed 2 bases at V and 2 bases at J, leaving 4 bases unmatched. DNA of the CDR3: TGCGCCAGCAGCTTAGGACTAGCGGATACCTACGAGCAGTACTTC. Translating it yields CASSLGLADTYEQYF.

With regard to this clone: Other nucleotide sequences in the sample specify the same CDR3. The chain links TRBV5-4 to TRBJ1-1, with TRBD1 as a possible D gene (5 bases). The CDR3 has 14 residues. Trimming took 0 bases from V and 0 from J, leaving 6 bases between them. Germline assignment: CDR1 SGHNT and CDR2 YYREEE (reference sequence). CDR3 protein: CASSLGGMNTEAFF. CDR3 in DNA: TGTGCCAGCAGCTTGGGGGGGATGAACACTGAAGCTTTCTTT.

This rearrangement joins TRBV5-4 to TRBJ1-1; D gene uncertain. CDR3 length equals 14 residues. The germline V and J ends were trimmed by 0 bases and 1 base, with 7 bases remaining between them. The germline gives CDR1 SGHNT, CDR2 YYREEE (reference sequence). As DNA, the CDR3 is TGTGCCAGCAGCTTGGAGAGGAGGAACACTGAAGCTTTCTTT. Translated: CASSLERRNTEAFF.

The chain joins TRBV7-6 to TRBJ1-4, with 8 bases lining up with TRBD1. Germline V gives CDR1 SGHVS, CDR2 FNYEAQ. The ends lost 4 bases at V and 10 bases at J; junction bases unmatched: 8. CDR3 size: 14 residues. The CDR3 spells CASSSQGQGGKLFF. Written as DNA, the CDR3 is TGTGCCAGCAGCTCTCAAGGACAGGGAGGAAAACTGTTTTTT.

V gene TRBV6-5 combines with J gene TRBJ2-7; TRBD1 agrees at 9 bases. V lost 0 bases, J lost 2 bases, and 5 bases stayed unmatched. Germline CDR1 and CDR2: MNHEY and SVGAGI. The CDR3 is made up of 16 amino acids. CDR3 sequence reads: CASSYSTGGDPYEQYF. The CDR3, as DNA: TGTGCCAGCAGTTACTCTACAGGGGGCGATCCCTACGAGCAGTACTTC.

The rearrangement joins TRBV5-4 to TRBJ2-1, with TRBD2 identical over 9 bases. Per the germline V gene, CDR1 is SGHNT and CDR2 is YYREEE (reference sequence). This CDR3 comprises 15 residues. The trim removed 1 base at V and 7 bases at J, leaving 6 bases unmatched. CDR3 nucleotide sequence: TGTGCCAGCAGCTTGAGGCGGGAGGGGTGGAATGAGCAGTTCTTC. It is translated as CASSLRREGWNEQFF. The full variable domain, rest sourced from reference TRBV5-4 and TRBJ2-1, is ETGVTQSPTHLIKTRGQQVTLRCSSQSGHNTVSWYQQALGQGPQFIFQYYREEENGRGNFPPRFSGLQFPNYSSELNVNALELDDSALYLCASSLRREGWNEQFFGPGTRLTVL.

Turning to this clone: At one of its ends the junction is not consistent with the germline gene, which may arise from a read error. The chain couples TRBV7-7 to TRBJ2-7, with a weak D call TRBD1 (6 bases). This CDR3 has 13 amino acids. Per the germline V gene, CDR1 is SSHAT and CDR2 is FNYEAQ (reference sequence). The CDR3, as DNA: TGTGCTAGCAGCTTAGACACCAGGGGCGAGCAGTACTTC. It encodes CASSLDTRGEQYF.

V is TRBV19 and J is TRBJ2-2, with TRBD2 matching over 10 bases. The germline V gene has CDR1 LNHDA and CDR2 SQIVND (reference sequence). The CDR3 sequence is 17 residues long. Trimming at V came to 1 base and at J to 0 bases, leaving 2 bases not matched to a gene. The CDR3 loop reads CASSIVAGGPNTGELFF. DNA for the CDR3: TGTGCCAGTAGTATAGTAGCGGGGGGACCGAACACCGGGGAGCTGTTTTTT.

V usage is TRBV27 and J usage is TRBJ2-7; 9 nucleotides match TRBD1. V was clipped by 8 bases and J by 1 base; unmatched bases: 6. The length of the CDR3 is 14 residues. Germline CDR1 reads MNHEY; CDR2 reads SMNVEV (reference sequence). DNA for the CDR3: TGTGCCAGCGCCGGGGGACAGGGATCCTACGAGCAGTACTTC. Residues: CASAGGQGSYEQYF.

This clone was detected only once. This rearrangement joins TRBV6-6 to TRBJ1-2; D is ambiguous. The CDR3 runs 14 residues. CDR1 and CDR2 from the germline V gene are MNHNY and SVGAGI (reference sequence). Trimming stripped 0 bases from V and 2 bases from J, with 7 bases between. The CDR3 DNA reads as TGTGCCAGCAGTTACTCGGACTTAAACTATGGCTACACCTTC. Translating gives CASSYSDLNYGYTF.

The chain couples TRBV7-9 to TRBJ2-7, with D perhaps matching TRBD2 (6 bases). The CDR3 contains 14 residues. Germline lookup yields CDR1 SEHNR and CDR2 FQNEAQ (reference sequence). Trimming shortened V by 5 bases and J by 2 bases, and 13 bases separated the two germline ends. CDR3: CASSRRDLAYEQYF. The CDR3 DNA reads as TGTGCCAGCAGCCGCCGGGACTTAGCCTACGAGCAGTACTTC. Full variable domain (outside the CDR3, taken from reference TRBV7-9 and TRBJ2-7): DTGVSQNPRHKITKRGQNVTFRCDPISEHNRLYWYRQTLGQGPEFLTYFQNEAQLEKSRLLSDRFSAERPKGSFSTLEIQRTEQGDSAMYLCASSRRDLAYEQYFGPGTRLTVT.

The chain couples TRBV7-2 to TRBJ1-2; TRBD1 matches 7 bases. Looked up from germline, CDR1 is SGHTA and CDR2 is FQGNSA. V lost 5 bases, J lost 7 bases, and 7 bases stayed unmatched. The CDR3 extends over 13 amino acids. The CDR3 here is CASSPAGGSGYTF. The DNA of the CDR3 is TGTGCCAGCAGCCCAGCAGGGGGAAGTGGCTACACCTTC. The entire variable domain, with the rest obtained from reference TRBV7-2 and TRBJ1-2, is as follows: GAGVSQSPSNKVTEKGKDVELRCDPISGHTALYWYRQSLGQGLEFLIYFQGNSAPDKSGLPSDRFSAERTGGSVSTLTIQRTQQEDSAVYLCASSPAGGSGYTFGSGTRLTVV.

J is TRBJ2-5 and V is TRBV11-2; 8 bases agree with TRBD2. Germline lookup yields CDR1 SGHAT and CDR2 FQNNGV. The CDR3 length is 16 residues. V was pared by 1 base and J by 5 bases, with 9 bases of the junction left unmatched. In DNA form, the CDR3 reads TGTGCCAGCAGCTTAGTACTCGGGAGGGCCACGGAGACCCAGTACTTC. It yields the protein CASSLVLGRATETQYF.